Below, 18 T cell receptor beta chains from the same sample are listed, as sequenced in a study of radiation and T cells in renal cell carcinoma. Time point denoted: baseline pretreatment blood. Treatment noted: 15 Gy SBRT to primary tumor, nephrectomy 4 weeks later. Some clones are missing from TCRdb's copy, which holds only in-frame ones; the method was immunoSEQ multiplex PCR. The data contain just over 95,000 clones, approximately 86% of them singletons. The sample in question was blood, obtained from a patient whose treatment included radiotherapy and nephrectomy. The receptors shown here come from a man aged 50-60 years with renal cell carcinoma.

V is TRBV7-9 and J is TRBJ2-7; D remains unclear. CDR3 length: 12 amino acids. Trimming took 2 bases from V and 7 from J, leaving 9 bases between them. Germline CDR1 is SEHNR and CDR2 is FQNEAQ (reference sequence). CDR3 residues: CASSLRFWEQYF. The CDR3 DNA follows: TGTGCCAGCAGCTTAAGATTTTGGGAGCAGTACTTC.

The chain is built from TRBV10-3 and TRBJ1-2, with D hard to call. Germline V CDR1 and CDR2: ENHRY, SYGVKD. The V and J ends lost 7 bases and 5 bases respectively, with 17 bases between them. The CDR3 contains 14 residues. In DNA form, the CDR3 reads TGTGCCATCACACCCCACTCCGGGTTATATGGCTACACCTTC. Protein: CAITPHSGLYGYTF.

V gene TRBV11-2 combines with J gene TRBJ2-5; TRBD2 aligns across 12 bases. J gave up 4 bases and V 0 bases, and 12 bases lay outside the gene matches. Germline lookup yields CDR1 SGHAT and CDR2 FQNNGV. The CDR3 contains 19 residues. The CDR3 loop is CASSLDLWLAGGPAETQYF. The CDR3 DNA sequence: TGTGCCAGCAGCTTAGATCTTTGGCTAGCGGGAGGGCCGGCAGAGACCCAGTACTTC.

V is TRBV7-9 and J is TRBJ2-1; tentatively, D is TRBD2 (5 bases). Trimming stripped 5 bases from V and 2 bases from J, with 13 bases between. The CDR3 loop spans 15 amino acids. Germline V gene sequence: CDR1 SEHNR, CDR2 FQNEAQ (reference sequence). The CDR3, as DNA: TGTGCCAGCAGCCTGACGGGGTTGGCCTACAATGAGCAGTTCTTC. Protein product: CASSLTGLAYNEQFF. The whole variable domain, remainder taken from reference TRBV7-9 and TRBJ2-1, is DTGVSQNPRHKITKRGQNVTFRCDPISEHNRLYWYRQTLGQGPEFLTYFQNEAQLEKSRLLSDRFSAERPKGSFSTLEIQRTEQGDSAMYLCASSLTGLAYNEQFFGPGTRLTVL.

The chain recombines TRBV7-2 with TRBJ1-5; no clear D. The CDR3 loop spans 14 amino acids. V shed 1 base and J shed 9 bases, with 13 bases lying between them. Germline V gives CDR1 SGHTA, CDR2 FQGNSA. CDR3 coding DNA: TGTGCCAGCAGCTTAGAAGGCCCTGCGGGGCCCCAGCATTTT. Translating it yields CASSLEGPAGPQHF. Together with reference TRBV7-2 and TRBJ1-5, the CDR3 gives the full variable domain: GAGVSQSPSNKVTEKGKDVELRCDPISGHTALYWYRQSLGQGLEFLIYFQGNSAPDKSGLPSDRFSAERTGGSVSTLTIQRTQQEDSAVYLCASSLEGPAGPQHFGDGTRLSIL.

The chain uses TRBV6-5 and TRBJ2-1; D not certain. The germline gives CDR1 MNHEY, CDR2 SVGAGI. This CDR3 spans 11 amino acids. V shed 6 bases and J shed 6 bases, with 6 bases lying between them. The CDR3 is CASSHVNEQFF. Written as DNA, the CDR3 is TGTGCCAGCAGCCACGTCAATGAGCAGTTCTTC.

The chain employs TRBV7-9 and TRBJ1-3; D remains unclear. Trimming took 6 bases from V and 0 from J, leaving 12 bases between them. Germline CDR1 SEHNR, CDR2 FQNEAQ (reference sequence). This CDR3 is 15 amino acids long. The DNA of the CDR3 is TGTGCCAGCAGTTCCGATTACTTCTCTGGAAACACCATATATTTT. Residues: CASSSDYFSGNTIYF.

This clone was seen a single time. The chain uses TRBV4-2 and TRBJ2-1; 10 bases match TRBD1. With V trimmed by 0 bases and J by 8 bases, 10 bases remained unmatched. In germline, CDR1 is LGHNA, CDR2 YNFKEQ. This CDR3 has 17 residues. In DNA form, the CDR3 reads TGTGCCAGCAGCCAAGATGTGGACAGGGGGTCTTTCGATGAGCAGTTCTTC. It translates to CASSQDVDRGSFDEQFF.

The chain employs TRBV7-2 and TRBJ1-3, with no clear D. The CDR3 has 15 amino acids. Germline assignment: CDR1 SGHTA and CDR2 FQGNSA. Trimming cost V 4 bases and J 0 bases, with 10 bases left between them. CDR3 coding DNA: TGTGCCAGCAGCTGGGTTTCCGGCTCTGGAAACACCATATATTTT. Encoded protein: CASSWVSGSGNTIYF.

V and J are TRBV6-1 and TRBJ1-5; tentative D call: TRBD1 (5 bases). This CDR3 comprises 14 residues. The V and J ends lost 1 base and 1 base respectively, with 5 bases between them. Germline V gene sequence: CDR1 MNHNS, CDR2 SASEGT. As DNA, the CDR3 is TGTGCCAGCAGTGAAGGACAGAGCAATCAGCCCCAGCATTTT. Its translation: CASSEGQSNQPQHF.

The V call is TRBV15, the J call TRBJ1-4; no clear D. The CDR3 is 17 residues long. Germline CDR1 LNHNV, CDR2 YYDKDF (reference sequence). Deletions cut 0 bases from V and 2 bases from J, with 13 bases between. DNA of the CDR3: TGTGCCACCAGCAGAGATATTTTCGGGCCGACTAATGAAAAACTGTTTTTT. Translation: CATSRDIFGPTNEKLFF.

This clone was observed a single time. Other DNA sequences in this sample translate to the same CDR3. J is TRBJ2-7 and V is TRBV5-1, with unresolved D. In germline, CDR1 is SGHRS, CDR2 YFSETQ. CDR3 size: 11 residues. Trimming removed 4 bases at V and 3 bases at J, with 5 bases between. The CDR3 DNA sequence: TGCGCCAGCAGCCCGGGCTACGAGCAGTACTTC. This codes for CASSPGYEQYF.

The chain recombines TRBV4-3 with TRBJ1-1; D is unclear. Germline-derived CDR1 and CDR2 are LGHNA and YSLEER. The CDR3 is made up of 14 amino acids. The V end was cut by 0 bases, the J end by 5 bases, with 10 bases between. DNA of the CDR3: TGCGCCAGCAGCCAAGATGGCTGGGGAACTGAAGCTTTCTTT. As protein: CASSQDGWGTEAFF.

The V and J genes are TRBV6-6 and TRBJ1-2; D is uncertain. Trimming removed 4 bases from V and 5 bases from J, with 8 bases in between. Germline-derived CDR1 and CDR2 are MNHNY and SVGAGI (reference sequence). The CDR3 covers 12 residues. CDR3 protein: CASSSKPYGYTF. DNA for the CDR3: TGTGCCAGCAGTTCCAAACCGTATGGCTACACCTTC.

The chain couples TRBV5-1 to TRBJ2-3; 8 bases fit TRBD2. The CDR3 spans 16 residues. Looked up from germline, CDR1 is SGHRS and CDR2 is YFSETQ. J was trimmed by 0 bases and V by 4 bases; bases with no gene match: 7. Written as DNA, the CDR3 is TGCGCCAGCAGCCTCAAGACTAGCGATAGCACAGATACGCAGTATTTT. It encodes CASSLKTSDSTDTQYF.

The chain carries TRBV28 and TRBJ2-6, with D possibly TRBD1 on 7 matching bases. The V and J ends lost 3 bases and 1 base respectively, with 13 bases between them. The CDR3 sequence is 17 residues long. Germline CDR1 is MDHEN and CDR2 is SYDVKM. The chain's CDR3 is CASSFGRGESGANVLTF. The CDR3 nucleotides read TGTGCCAGCAGTTTTGGCAGGGGGGAGTCTGGGGCCAACGTCCTGACTTTC.

Of note for this clone: This CDR3 is also generated by other DNA sequences in the sample. CDR3 coding DNA: TGTGCCAGCAGCCAACCGGACCCAAACACTGAAGCTTTCTTT. Protein product: CASSQPDPNTEAFF. The chain is built from TRBV4-2 and TRBJ1-1, with unresolved D. The germline V and J ends were trimmed by 2 bases and 2 bases, with 9 bases remaining between them. This CDR3 is 14 amino acids long. Germline values: CDR1 LGHNA, CDR2 YNFKEQ.

This chain uses TRBV5-1 with TRBJ1-3; no firm D call. The CDR3 totals 16 residues. Trimming took 0 bases from V and 0 from J, leaving 10 bases between them. Germline lookup yields CDR1 SGHRS and CDR2 YFSETQ. The CDR3 region is CASSLEDGSSGNTIYF. The CDR3 DNA reads as TGCGCCAGCAGCTTGGAGGACGGCTCCTCTGGAAACACCATATATTTT.